The 2 T cell receptor beta chains given below trace back to one sample, sequenced in a study of cytomegalovirus exposure and HLA in healthy donors. Researchers ran the PCR with 60 Vbeta and 13 Jbeta primers. Using immunoSEQ multiplex PCR, the repertoire was profiled, and TCRdb retains in-frame clones only, with some absent. Of roughly 100,000 clones listed, under 85% are singletons. The sequenced sample was PBMCs. These receptors were obtained from a young man in good health and CMV-seronegative.

Only a few counts were recorded for this clone. The V gene is TRBV28, the J gene TRBJ2-7, with D possibly TRBD1 on 5 matching bases. CDR1 and CDR2 (germline): MDHEN, SYDVKM. The CDR3 sequence is 15 residues long. Trimming removed 3 bases from V and 0 bases from J, with 12 bases in between. CDR3 coding DNA: TGTGCCAGCAGTTTCGTAGGGCAGGGCTCCTACGAGCAGTACTTC. This gives the protein CASSFVGQGSYEQYF.

The V gene is TRBV7-6, the J gene TRBJ1-1; D uncertain. The CDR3 contains 13 residues. The germline V gene has CDR1 SGHVS and CDR2 FNYEAQ. The germline V and J ends were trimmed by 6 bases and 1 base, with 9 bases remaining between them. CDR3 DNA: TGTGCCAGCAGTCCGACACCGAACACTGAAGCTTTCTTT. It encodes CASSPTPNTEAFF. The full variable domain, in which reference TRBV7-6 and TRBJ1-1 provide the parts outside the CDR3, is GAGVSQSPRYKVTKRGQDVALRCDPISGHVSLYWYRQALGQGPEFLTYFNYEAQQDKSGLPNDRFSAERPEGSISTLTIQRTEQRDSAMYRCASSPTPNTEAFFGQGTRLTVV.